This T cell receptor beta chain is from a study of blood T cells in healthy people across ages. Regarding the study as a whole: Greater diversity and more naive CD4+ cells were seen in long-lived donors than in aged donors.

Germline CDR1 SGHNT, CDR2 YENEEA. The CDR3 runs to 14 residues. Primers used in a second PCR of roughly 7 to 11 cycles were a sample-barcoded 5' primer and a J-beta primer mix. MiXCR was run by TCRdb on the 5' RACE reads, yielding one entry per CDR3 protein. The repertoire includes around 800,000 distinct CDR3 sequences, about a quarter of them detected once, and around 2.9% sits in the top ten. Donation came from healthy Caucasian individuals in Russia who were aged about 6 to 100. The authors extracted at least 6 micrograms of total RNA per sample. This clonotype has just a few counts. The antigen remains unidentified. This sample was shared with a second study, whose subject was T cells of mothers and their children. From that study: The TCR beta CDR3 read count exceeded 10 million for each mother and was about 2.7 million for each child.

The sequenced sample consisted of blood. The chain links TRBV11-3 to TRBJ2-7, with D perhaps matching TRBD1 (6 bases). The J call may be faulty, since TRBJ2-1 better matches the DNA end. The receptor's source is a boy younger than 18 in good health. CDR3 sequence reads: CASSLPGQSNEQFF. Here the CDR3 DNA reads TGTGCCAGCAGCTTGCCCGGACAGTCCAATGAGCAGTTCTTC.